The 2 T cell receptor beta chains below come from one sample, sequenced in a study of blood T cell repertoires in COVID-19. Only in-frame clones appear in the TCRdb table, and some are missing; sequencing was by immunoSEQ multiplex PCR. This sample has hundreds of thousands of clones, with more than 70% found just once. What was sequenced was peripheral blood. These TCRs come from a woman aged 25-40 years with COVID-19, enrolled during active disease.

The rearrangement joins TRBV4-2 to TRBJ1-1, with a weak D call TRBD1 (5 bases). This CDR3 spans 16 amino acids. V was clipped by 0 bases and J by 0 bases, with 11 bases between them. Germline CDR1 reads LGHNA; CDR2 reads YNFKEQ. Written as DNA, the CDR3 is TGTGCCAGCAGCCAAGAGGGGCGACAGTTGAACACTGAAGCTTTCTTT. Amino acids: CASSQEGRQLNTEAFF.

V usage is TRBV4-1 and J usage is TRBJ2-7; 8 bases are a match to TRBD2. Germline assignment: CDR1 MGHRA and CDR2 YSYEKL. Germline trimming cut 3 bases from V and 1 base from J; bases unmatched to any gene: 2. CDR3 size: 14 residues. The CDR3 sequence is CASSHREGSYEQYF. DNA for the CDR3: TGCGCCAGCAGCCACCGGGAGGGGTCCTACGAGCAGTACTTC.